This T cell receptor (beta chain) was sequenced in a study of blood T cell repertoires in COVID-19. TCRdb keeps only in-frame clones here, not all; method: immunoSEQ multiplex PCR. The sample holds 130,000 or so clones, 60% to 85% seen once. Specimen: peripheral blood. The receptor's source is a man between 45 and 60 years old with acute or convalescent COVID-19.

CDR3 protein: CASSKQGAGETQYF. DNA for the CDR3: TGCGCCAGCAGTAAACAGGGGGCGGGTGAGACCCAGTACTTC. This chain uses TRBV5-1 with TRBJ2-5; 9 bases match TRBD1. Germline V gene lookup returns CDR1 SGHRS and CDR2 YFSETQ. The CDR3 consists of 14 residues. After removal of 5 bases from V and 5 bases from J, the junction contained 7 bases not matched to a gene.